A selection of T cell receptor beta chains follows, all from one sample in a study of blood T cell repertoires in COVID-19. Profiling relied on immunoSEQ multiplex PCR, and the TCRdb table lists in-frame clones only, not all of them. The data show 150,000 to 200,000 clones, around 80% seen once. The sequenced sample consisted of PBMCs or T cells enriched from blood (not recorded which). The receptors shown here come from a woman between 50 and 59 years old with acute COVID-19. CDR3s include the opening cysteine and the closing phenylalanine or tryptophan. The order of the fields is D gene, J gene, V gene, clone size, CDR3 DNA, CDR3 protein. D genes are given only for firm matches. Only some rows state a clone size, as once, few, many or a class for expanded clones.

>-|TRBJ1-1|TRBV6-5|-
TGTGCCAGCAGTTACGCCGGGACAAGGTTGAGTGAAGCTTTCTTT
CASSYAGTRLSEAFF
>-|TRBJ2-2|TRBV3-1/TRBV3-2|-
TGTGCCAGCAGCTTGACAACGGCCGGGGAGCTGTTTTTT
CASSLTTAGELFF
>-|TRBJ1-5|TRBV4-1|-
TGCGCCAGCAGCCAAGTAACAGTTCAGCCCCAGCATTTT
CASSQVTVQPQHF
>TRBD1|TRBJ2-5|TRBV6-5|once
TGTGCCAGCAGCCGGGACAGGGAAGAGACCCAGTACTTC
CASSRDREETQYF
>-|TRBJ1-2|TRBV29-1|-
TGCAGCGTTGACCGCGGCAGGGGACGTAATGGCTACACCTTC
CSVDRGRGRNGYTF
>TRBD1|TRBJ1-5|TRBV5-1|-
TGCGCCAGCAGCGCAGGGGGCGAGGGGAGCAATCAGCCCCAGCATTTT
CASSAGGEGSNQPQHF
>TRBD2|TRBJ2-3|TRBV27|-
TGTGCCAGCAGTCTATACCGGCGGGGGGTAAATACGCAGTATTTT
CASSLYRRGVNTQYF
>TRBD1|TRBJ2-5|TRBV6-2/TRBV6-3|-
TGTGCCAGCAGTTACGATTGGGGCAGGGGGCGTGAGACCCAGTACTTC
CASSYDWGRGRETQYF
>TRBD1|TRBJ2-6|TRBV25-1|-
TGTGCCAGCAGTGAACCACAGGGGTCTGGGGCCAACGTCCTGACTTTC
CASSEPQGSGANVLTF
>-|TRBJ2-3|TRBV28|once
TGTGCCAGCAGCTCCGGGACTAGCACAGATACGCAGTATTTT
CASSSGTSTDTQYF
>-|TRBJ1-2|TRBV24-1|few
TGTGCCACCAGTGGAACGGGATTAACTAGGGGCTACACCTTC
CATSGTGLTRGYTF
>TRBD1|TRBJ1-2|TRBV5-6|few
TGTGCCAGCAGCTTAACTAGTGACAGGGTCTATGGCTACACCTTC
CASSLTSDRVYGYTF
>-|TRBJ1-1|TRBV7-3|-
TGTGCCAGCAGCTTAACGAGGAGCACTGAAGCTTTCTTT
CASSLTRSTEAFF
>-|TRBJ2-5|TRBV5-4|-
-
CASSSSTGPGVKTQYF
>-|TRBJ1-5|TRBV19|-
TGTGCCAGTAGTCAAGGGGTTCTCCAGCCCCAGCATTTT
CASSQGVLQPQHF
>TRBD1|TRBJ2-1|TRBV7-2|-
TGTGCCAGCAGCTCAGGGGGACGGCTGGGCAATGAGCAGTTCTTC
CASSSGGRLGNEQFF
>TRBD2|TRBJ2-1|TRBV9|-
TGTGCCAGCAGCGTCGGGACTAGCGGATACAATGAGCAGTTCTTC
CASSVGTSGYNEQFF
>TRBD2|TRBJ2-1|TRBV11-1|-
TGTGCCAGCAGCTTAGGCGGGGGGCTGACGGTTGGGCAGTTCTTC
CASSLGGGLTVGQFF
>-|TRBJ2-5|TRBV7-3|-
TGTGCCAGCAGCTTACGGGGAGGAGGGCAAGAGACCCAGTACTTC
CASSLRGGGQETQYF
>-|TRBJ2-6|TRBV19|-
TGTGCCAGTAGTATGGTCAGATCCTCTGGGGCCAACGTCCTGACTTTC
CASSMVRSSGANVLTF
>-|TRBJ2-1|TRBV10-3|-
TGTGCCATCAGTGAGTCTGTAGGTTCACGATTGCGGGAGCAGTTCTTC
CAISESVGSRLREQFF
>-|TRBJ1-2|TRBV19|many
TGTGCCAGTAGCCTGACAGACCTCTATGGCTACACCTTC
CASSLTDLYGYTF
>TRBD1|TRBJ1-1|TRBV10-1|-
TGCGCCAGCAGTGAAAGGGACAGGGGCGGTGAAGCTTTCTTT
CASSERDRGGEAFF
>-|TRBJ1-4|TRBV7-9|-
TGTGCCAGCAGCTTAGTTCAGGGTCGCGAAAAACTGTTTTTT
CASSLVQGREKLFF
>-|TRBJ2-1|TRBV6-5|-
TGTGCCAGCAGTTACTCGGCAGGCCCCTACAATGAGCAGTTCTTC
CASSYSAGPYNEQFF
>-|TRBJ1-2|TRBV19|-
TGTGCCAGTAGTAGGACACGGCCTGATGGCTACACCTTC
CASSRTRPDGYTF
>TRBD1|TRBJ1-4|TRBV29-1|-
TGCAGCGTTGAAGGGACAGGGAATCAAAAACTGTTTTTT
CSVEGTGNQKLFF
>TRBD1|TRBJ1-1|TRBV13|-
TGTGCCAGCAGCAAACAGGGGTACGGCGCTTTCTTT
CASSKQGYGAFF
>TRBD1|TRBJ1-2|TRBV6-5|-
TGTGCCAGCAGTTACTCGACAGGGGGAGCTAACTATGGCTACACCTTC
CASSYSTGGANYGYTF
>TRBD1|TRBJ1-3|TRBV5-1|many
TGCGCCAGTCGGACAGGGGGCGAGATCGGAGGAAACACCATATATTTT
CASRTGGEIGGNTIYF
>TRBD1|TRBJ1-4|TRBV4-3|-
TGCGCCAGCAGCCAACTTTGGACAGGGGGCGAAAAACTGTTTTTT
CASSQLWTGGEKLFF
>-|TRBJ1-2|TRBV6-5|-
TGTGCCGGAAAACAGGCTAACTATGGCTACACCTTC
CAGKQANYGYTF
>TRBD1|TRBJ1-2|TRBV7-6|once
TGTGCCAGCAGCGTAGCTTCGACAGGGCGGGAAGGCTACACCTTC
CASSVASTGREGYTF
>-|TRBJ1-3|TRBV3-1/TRBV3-2|-
TGTGCCAGCAGCGGGGACAAATCCCTATACTCTGGAAACACCATATATTTT
CASSGDKSLYSGNTIYF
>-|TRBJ1-2|TRBV11-2|-
TGTGCCAGCAGCTTAGGGCGGGGGCCTCTGGGGGGCTACACCTTC
CASSLGRGPLGGYTF
>-|TRBJ2-3|TRBV7-2|-
TGTGCCAGCAGCTCTACAGGGTCTCTAGGGTATTTT
CASSSTGSLGYF
>-|TRBJ1-4|TRBV27|-
TGTGCCAGCAGTTTTGGCAGGGCAAATGAAAAACTGTTTTTT
CASSFGRANEKLFF
>-|TRBJ1-2|TRBV5-1|once
TGCGCCAGCAGCTTGGTGGAGGGAAGTAACTATGGCTACACCTTC
CASSLVEGSNYGYTF
>TRBD2|TRBJ2-5|TRBV11-2|once
TGTGCCAGCAGCTTCAACGGACTAGGGGCTCTAGAGACCCAGTACTTC
CASSFNGLGALETQYF
>TRBD2|TRBJ2-3|TRBV24-1|-
TGTGCCACCAGTAAAACTAGCGGAGGGTATGCAGATACGCAGTATTTT
CATSKTSGGYADTQYF
>TRBD1|TRBJ1-2|TRBV3-1/TRBV3-2|-
TGTGCCAGCAGCCCGCCCCTCGGGACAGTCACTAACTATGGCTACACCTTC
CASSPPLGTVTNYGYTF
>-|TRBJ1-3|TRBV7-9|few
TGTGCCAGCAGCCCCAGGAAGGCTGGAAACACCATATATTTT
CASSPRKAGNTIYF
>TRBD1|TRBJ1-5|TRBV6-6|-
TGTGCCAGCACTGGTACAGGGGGGGGCAATCAGCCCCAGCATTTT
CASTGTGGGNQPQHF
>-|TRBJ1-6|TRBV4-3|-
TGCGCCAGCAGCCTAGACACTTTCCTAAGCTCCTATAATTCACCCCTCCACTTT
CASSLDTFLSSYNSPLHF